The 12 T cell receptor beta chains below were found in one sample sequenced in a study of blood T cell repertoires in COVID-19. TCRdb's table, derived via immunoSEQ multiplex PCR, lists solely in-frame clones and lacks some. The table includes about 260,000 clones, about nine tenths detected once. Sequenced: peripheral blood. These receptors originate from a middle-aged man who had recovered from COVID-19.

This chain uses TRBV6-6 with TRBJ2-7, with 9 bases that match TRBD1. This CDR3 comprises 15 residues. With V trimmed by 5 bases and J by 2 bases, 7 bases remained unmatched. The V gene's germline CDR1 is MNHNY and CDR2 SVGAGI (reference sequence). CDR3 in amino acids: CASSDHRGPPYEQYF. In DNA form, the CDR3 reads TGTGCCAGCAGTGACCACAGGGGGCCTCCCTACGAGCAGTACTTC.

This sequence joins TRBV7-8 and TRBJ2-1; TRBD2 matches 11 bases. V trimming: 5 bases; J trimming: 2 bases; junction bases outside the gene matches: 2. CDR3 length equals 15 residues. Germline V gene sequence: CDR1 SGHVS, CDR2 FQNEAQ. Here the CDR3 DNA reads TGTGCCAGCAGCATGGGACTAGCGGCCTACAATGAGCAGTTCTTC. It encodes CASSMGLAAYNEQFF.

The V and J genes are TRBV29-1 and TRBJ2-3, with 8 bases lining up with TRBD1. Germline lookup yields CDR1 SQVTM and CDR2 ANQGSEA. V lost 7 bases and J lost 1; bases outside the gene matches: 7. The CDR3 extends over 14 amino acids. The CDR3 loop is CSAPPGQGTDTQYF. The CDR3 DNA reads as TGCAGCGCCCCGCCGGGACAGGGCACAGATACGCAGTATTTT.

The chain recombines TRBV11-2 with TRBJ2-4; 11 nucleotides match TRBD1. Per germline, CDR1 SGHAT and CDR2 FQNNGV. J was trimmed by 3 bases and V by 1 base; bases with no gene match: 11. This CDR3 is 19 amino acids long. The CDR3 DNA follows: TGTGCCAGCAGCTTAGTAGGACAGGGGGCCCCAGTGGGCAAAAACATTCAGTACTTC. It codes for CASSLVGQGAPVGKNIQYF.

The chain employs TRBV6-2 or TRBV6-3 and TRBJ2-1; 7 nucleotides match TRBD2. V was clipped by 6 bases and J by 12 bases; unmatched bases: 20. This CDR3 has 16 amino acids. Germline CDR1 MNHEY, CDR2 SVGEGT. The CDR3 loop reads CASSSSSESGATGQFF. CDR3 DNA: TGTGCCAGCAGCAGCTCCTCGGAAAGCGGGGCAACGGGGCAGTTCTTC.

CDR3: CASSLAGTVNTGELFF. The CDR3 region has the DNA TGTGCCAGCAGCTTAGCAGGGACAGTGAACACCGGGGAGCTGTTTTTT. The chain uses TRBV7-2 and TRBJ2-2, with 7 bases that match TRBD1. J was trimmed by 1 base and V by 0 bases; bases with no gene match: 2. The CDR3 has 16 residues. Germline V CDR1 and CDR2: SGHTA, FQGNSA.

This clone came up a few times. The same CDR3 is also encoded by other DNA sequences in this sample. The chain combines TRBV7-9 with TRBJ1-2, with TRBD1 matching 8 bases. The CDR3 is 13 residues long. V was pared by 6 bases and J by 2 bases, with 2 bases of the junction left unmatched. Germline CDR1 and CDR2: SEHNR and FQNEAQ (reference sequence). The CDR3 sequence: CASSRQGNYGYTF. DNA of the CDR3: TGTGCCAGCAGTAGACAGGGGAACTATGGCTACACCTTC.

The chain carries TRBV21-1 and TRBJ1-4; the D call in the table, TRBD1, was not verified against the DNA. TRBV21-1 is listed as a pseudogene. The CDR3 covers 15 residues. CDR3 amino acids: CASSKERTGNEKLFF. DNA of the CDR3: TGTGCCAGCAGCAAAGAAAGGACAGGTAATGAAAAACTGTTTTTT.

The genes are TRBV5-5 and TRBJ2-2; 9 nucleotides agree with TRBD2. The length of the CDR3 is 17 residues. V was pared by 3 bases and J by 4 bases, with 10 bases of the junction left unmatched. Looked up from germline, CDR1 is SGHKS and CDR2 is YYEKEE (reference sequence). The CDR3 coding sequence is TGTGCCAGCAGCTCTCGCGCGGGGGGGCGCAGCACCGGGGAGCTGTTTTTT. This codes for CASSSRAGGRSTGELFF.

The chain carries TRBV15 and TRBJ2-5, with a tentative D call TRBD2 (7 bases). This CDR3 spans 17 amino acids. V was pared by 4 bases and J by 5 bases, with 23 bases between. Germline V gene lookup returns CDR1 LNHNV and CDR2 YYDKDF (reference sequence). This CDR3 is CATSTPLVGGGRETQYF. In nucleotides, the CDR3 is TGTGCCACCAGCACCCCCCTTGTAGGGGGAGGGCGTGAGACCCAGTACTTC.

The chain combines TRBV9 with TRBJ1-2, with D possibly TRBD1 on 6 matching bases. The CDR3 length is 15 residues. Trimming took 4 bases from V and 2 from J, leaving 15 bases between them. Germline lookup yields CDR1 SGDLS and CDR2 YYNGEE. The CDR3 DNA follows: TGTGCCAGCAGCCCCGAGGGGGGGCCCAACTATGGCTACACCTTC. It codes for CASSPEGGPNYGYTF. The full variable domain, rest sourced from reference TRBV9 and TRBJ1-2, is DSGVTQTPKHLITATGQRVTLRCSPRSGDLSVYWYQQSLDQGLQFLIQYYNGEERAKGNILERFSAQQFPDLHSELNLSSLELGDSALYFCASSPEGGPNYGYTFGSGTRLTVV.

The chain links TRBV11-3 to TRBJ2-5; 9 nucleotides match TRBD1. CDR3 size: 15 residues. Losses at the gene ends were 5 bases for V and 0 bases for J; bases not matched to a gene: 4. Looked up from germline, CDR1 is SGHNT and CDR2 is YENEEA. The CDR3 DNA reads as TGTGCCAGCAGCCCGGGGACAGGGAACCAAGAGACCCAGTACTTC. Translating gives CASSPGTGNQETQYF.